This T cell receptor (beta chain) was found in a study of CD8 T cells in ankylosing spondylitis. Notes on the study in general: A motif of under ten highly homologous TCR beta variants was seen as apparently characteristic of ankylosing spondylitis blood.

This clonotype was seen more than once but under ten times. The antigen remains undetermined. The CDR3 extends over 15 amino acids. Germline V gene sequence: CDR1 LNHNV, CDR2 YYDKDF (reference sequence). V lost 0 bases and J 0 bases, leaving 6 bases between the germline ends. A single record per CDR3 protein comes from TCRdb applying MiXCR to the 5' RACE reads. Of approximately 35,000 distinct CDR3 sequences in the sample, approximately 11% are singletons; the top ten hold roughly a fifth. J is TRBJ2-1 and V is TRBV15, with unresolved D. The source is a male donor with ankylosing spondylitis. The sequenced sample consisted of synovial fluid, either unsorted or a sorted T cell fraction (not recorded which). This CDR3 reads CATSRDLSSYNEQFF. In DNA, the CDR3 is TGTGCCACCAGCAGAGACTTAAGCTCCTACAATGAGCAGTTCTTC.